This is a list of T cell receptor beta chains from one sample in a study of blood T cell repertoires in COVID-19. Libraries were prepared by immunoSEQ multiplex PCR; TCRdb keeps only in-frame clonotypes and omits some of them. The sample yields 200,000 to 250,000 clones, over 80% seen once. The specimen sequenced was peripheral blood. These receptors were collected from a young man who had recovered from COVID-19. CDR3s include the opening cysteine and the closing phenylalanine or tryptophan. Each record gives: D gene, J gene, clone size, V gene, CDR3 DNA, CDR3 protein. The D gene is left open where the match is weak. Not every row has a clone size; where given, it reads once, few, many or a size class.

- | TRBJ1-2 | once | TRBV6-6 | TGTGCCAGCAGTTCCAAACAGGGACCCTTCAGCCGTGGCTACACCTTC | CASSSKQGPFSRGYTF
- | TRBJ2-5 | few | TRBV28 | TGTGCCAGCAGTACAATGGACAGCTCGGAGACCCAGTACTTC | CASSTMDSSETQYF
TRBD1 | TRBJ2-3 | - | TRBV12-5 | TGTGCTAGTGGTTTGGTGGGGACAGGGGGCGATACGCAGTATTTT | CASGLVGTGGDTQYF
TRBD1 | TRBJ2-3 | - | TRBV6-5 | TGTGCCAGCAGTTGGACAGGGGGTAGCACAGATACGCAGTATTTT | CASSWTGGSTDTQYF
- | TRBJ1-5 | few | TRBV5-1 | TGCGCCAGCATCGAAAAGACAGAGAATCAGCCCCAGCATTTT | CASIEKTENQPQHF
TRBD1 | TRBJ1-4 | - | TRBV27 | TGTGCCAGCAGTTTATCTGGGACAGGCCACGAAAAACTGTTTTTT | CASSLSGTGHEKLFF
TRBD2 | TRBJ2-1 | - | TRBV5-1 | TGCGCCAGCGGCCAGCGGGGGGATGACAATGAGCAGTTCTTC | CASGQRGDDNEQFF
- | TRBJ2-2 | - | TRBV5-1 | TGCGCCAGCAGCCTTTTTCAGGGGGGAGACACCGGGGAGCTGTTTTTT | CASSLFQGGDTGELFF
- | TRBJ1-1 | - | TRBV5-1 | TGCGCCAGCAGCTTGGGACAGGTTTCCACTGAAGCTTTCTTT | CASSLGQVSTEAFF
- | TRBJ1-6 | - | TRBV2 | TGTGCCAGCAGCTCCACAGGGTTGGGTTCACCCCTCCACTTT | CASSSTGLGSPLHF
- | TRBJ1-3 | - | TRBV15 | TGTGCCACCAGCAGAGTTCCAGAAAACACCATATATTTT | CATSRVPENTIYF
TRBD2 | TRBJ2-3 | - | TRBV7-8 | TGTGCCAGCAGCTTAAGGGGACTAGCGGGGGGGGAAATAGATACGCAGTATTTT | CASSLRGLAGGEIDTQYF
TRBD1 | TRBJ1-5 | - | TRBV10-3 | TGTGCCATCAGTGAGGAACAGGGGAGCAATCAGCCCCAGCATTTT | CAISEEQGSNQPQHF
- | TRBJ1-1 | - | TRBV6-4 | TGTGCCAGCAGTGCGGGGAAGAACACTGAAGCTTTCTTT | CASSAGKNTEAFF
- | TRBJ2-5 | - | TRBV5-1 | TGCGCCAGCAGCTTGGGTGGGGCAGAGACCCAGTACTTC | CASSLGGAETQYF
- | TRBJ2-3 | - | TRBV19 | TGTGCCAGTAGTACGGGGGACGGTGAAGATACGCAGTATTTT | CASSTGDGEDTQYF
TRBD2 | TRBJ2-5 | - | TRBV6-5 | TGTGCCAGCGGGGGACTAGCGGAGTACCAAGAGACCCAGTACTTC | CASGGLAEYQETQYF
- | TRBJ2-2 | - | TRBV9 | TGTGCCAGCAGCCAGGCGAACACCGGGGAGCTGTTTTTT | CASSQANTGELFF
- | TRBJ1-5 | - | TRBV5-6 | TGTGCCAGCAGCCTAGGCAGCAATCAGCCCCAGCATTTT | CASSLGSNQPQHF
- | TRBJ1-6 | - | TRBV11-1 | TGTGCCAGCAGCTCTGGACACGGTTCACCCCTCCACTTT | CASSSGHGSPLHF
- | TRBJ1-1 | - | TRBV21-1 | TGTGCCAGCAGCAAAGGGGAAGGGGATAACACTGAAGCTTTCTTT | CASSKGEGDNTEAFF
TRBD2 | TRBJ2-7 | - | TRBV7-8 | TGTGCCAGCAGCTTAGGGGGACTAGCGGGGGGCTCCTACGAGCAGTACTTC | CASSLGGLAGGSYEQYF